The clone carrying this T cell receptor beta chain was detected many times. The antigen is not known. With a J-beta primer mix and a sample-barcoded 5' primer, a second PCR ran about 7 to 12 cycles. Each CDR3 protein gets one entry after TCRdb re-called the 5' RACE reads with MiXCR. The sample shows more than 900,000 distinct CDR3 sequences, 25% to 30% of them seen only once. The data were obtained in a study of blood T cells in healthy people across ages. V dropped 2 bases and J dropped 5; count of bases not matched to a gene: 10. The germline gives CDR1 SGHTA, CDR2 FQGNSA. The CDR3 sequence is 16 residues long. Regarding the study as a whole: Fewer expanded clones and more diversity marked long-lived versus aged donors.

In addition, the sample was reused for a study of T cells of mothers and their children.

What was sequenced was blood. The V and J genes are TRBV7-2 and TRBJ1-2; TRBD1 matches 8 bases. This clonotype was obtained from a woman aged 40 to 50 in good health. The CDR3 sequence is CASSLRVGQGAYGYTF. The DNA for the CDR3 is TGTGCCAGCAGCTTAAGGGTCGGACAGGGCGCATATGGCTACACCTTC.